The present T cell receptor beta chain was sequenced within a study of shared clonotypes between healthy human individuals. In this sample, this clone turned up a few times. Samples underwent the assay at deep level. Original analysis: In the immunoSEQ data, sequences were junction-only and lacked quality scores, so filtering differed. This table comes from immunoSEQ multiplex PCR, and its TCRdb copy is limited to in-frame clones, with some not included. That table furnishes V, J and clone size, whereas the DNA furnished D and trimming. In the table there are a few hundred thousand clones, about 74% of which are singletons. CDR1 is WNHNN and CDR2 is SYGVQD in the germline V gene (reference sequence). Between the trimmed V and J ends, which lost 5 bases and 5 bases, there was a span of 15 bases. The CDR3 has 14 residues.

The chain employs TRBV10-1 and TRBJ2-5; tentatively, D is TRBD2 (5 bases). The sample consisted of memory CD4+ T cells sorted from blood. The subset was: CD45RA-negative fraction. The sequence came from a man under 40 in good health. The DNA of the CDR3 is TGCGCCAGCAGTAGGGCGGGCGCCCGGGAGACCCAGTACTTC. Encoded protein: CASSRAGARETQYF.